The text below deals with one T cell receptor (beta chain). Its binding antigen is unknown. Base qualities are missing; no much larger clone stands one base away. From the cysteine through the phenylalanine, the CDR3 covers 18 amino acids. The CDR3 DNA has 54 bases and is translated from base 1. Via the germline V gene, CDR1 is MNHNS and CDR2 SASEGT. After removal of 2 bases from V and 4 bases from J, the junction retains 14 bases not matched to a gene. The collaborating institutions used their own protocols to collect whole blood in K2EDTA tubes. For TCRbeta analysis, collaborator samples were shipped as frozen whole blood, as isolated PBMCs, or as DNA extracted from either sample type. These data originate in a study of blood T cell repertoires in COVID-19 (dated by TCRdb to 2020 to 2022). In terms of the full investigation: Samples from collaborators originated in the United States, Italy and Spain and spanned both the acute and convalescent phases of COVID-19. HLA class I and class II types, where available, came from metadata supplied by the sample provider rather than from assay-based typing. Subjects who had been exposed to COVID-19, were actively infected with it, or had recovered from it provided the deeply sampled blood TCRbeta repertoires that made up the dataset. The prospective study material was composed of cDNA or gDNA derived from T cells, B-cell-depleted T cells, or PBMCs. Samples were obtained from the ongoing ImmuneRACE study (first 160 participants) and from over a thousand subjects provided by 6 global collaborators. Nearly every sample came with metadata listing a de-identified subject ID, COVID-19 status, age in years and sex. A freely available public database, intended as a resource for researchers studying the immune response to SARS-CoV-2, is where the repertoires were released.

The immunoSEQ Assay, a bias-controlled multiplex PCR, was used to amplify TCRbeta CDR3 regions from genomic DNA. The paper's processing steps were these. The number of nucleated cells in each sample was estimated by amplification of reference gene primers within the assay. To quantify the absolute abundance of each unique TCRbeta CDR3 rearrangement, sequence reads were collapsed and filtered. For each sample, productive Simpson clonality was calculated by taking the square root of Simpson's diversity index across productive rearrangements. Not all clones reach the TCRdb copy of this immuneACCESS table, which keeps in-frame sequences only. Checked studies attribute under half of the gap to unresolved V genes and leave the rest unexplained. The D gene and trimming were derived from the DNA, and the V and J assignments and clone size from that table. The table for this sample lists about 180,000 clones; roughly 90% of them were counted only once. Roughly 20% of the sample rests with the top ten.

Overall study results and their limits: The amount of clinical and demographic metadata varied by source and participant and was provided uncurated.

This clonotype was obtained from a man between 65 and 85 years old with active or convalescent COVID-19. Source material: peripheral blood. The V and J genes are TRBV6-1 and TRBJ2-1; 7 bases in the middle match TRBD2. Read as DNA, the sequence is TGTGCCAGCAGTGAACAACGGTGGGGGGGAAATAGGTACAATGAGCAGTTCTTC. Its product reads: CASSEQRWGGNRYNEQFF.